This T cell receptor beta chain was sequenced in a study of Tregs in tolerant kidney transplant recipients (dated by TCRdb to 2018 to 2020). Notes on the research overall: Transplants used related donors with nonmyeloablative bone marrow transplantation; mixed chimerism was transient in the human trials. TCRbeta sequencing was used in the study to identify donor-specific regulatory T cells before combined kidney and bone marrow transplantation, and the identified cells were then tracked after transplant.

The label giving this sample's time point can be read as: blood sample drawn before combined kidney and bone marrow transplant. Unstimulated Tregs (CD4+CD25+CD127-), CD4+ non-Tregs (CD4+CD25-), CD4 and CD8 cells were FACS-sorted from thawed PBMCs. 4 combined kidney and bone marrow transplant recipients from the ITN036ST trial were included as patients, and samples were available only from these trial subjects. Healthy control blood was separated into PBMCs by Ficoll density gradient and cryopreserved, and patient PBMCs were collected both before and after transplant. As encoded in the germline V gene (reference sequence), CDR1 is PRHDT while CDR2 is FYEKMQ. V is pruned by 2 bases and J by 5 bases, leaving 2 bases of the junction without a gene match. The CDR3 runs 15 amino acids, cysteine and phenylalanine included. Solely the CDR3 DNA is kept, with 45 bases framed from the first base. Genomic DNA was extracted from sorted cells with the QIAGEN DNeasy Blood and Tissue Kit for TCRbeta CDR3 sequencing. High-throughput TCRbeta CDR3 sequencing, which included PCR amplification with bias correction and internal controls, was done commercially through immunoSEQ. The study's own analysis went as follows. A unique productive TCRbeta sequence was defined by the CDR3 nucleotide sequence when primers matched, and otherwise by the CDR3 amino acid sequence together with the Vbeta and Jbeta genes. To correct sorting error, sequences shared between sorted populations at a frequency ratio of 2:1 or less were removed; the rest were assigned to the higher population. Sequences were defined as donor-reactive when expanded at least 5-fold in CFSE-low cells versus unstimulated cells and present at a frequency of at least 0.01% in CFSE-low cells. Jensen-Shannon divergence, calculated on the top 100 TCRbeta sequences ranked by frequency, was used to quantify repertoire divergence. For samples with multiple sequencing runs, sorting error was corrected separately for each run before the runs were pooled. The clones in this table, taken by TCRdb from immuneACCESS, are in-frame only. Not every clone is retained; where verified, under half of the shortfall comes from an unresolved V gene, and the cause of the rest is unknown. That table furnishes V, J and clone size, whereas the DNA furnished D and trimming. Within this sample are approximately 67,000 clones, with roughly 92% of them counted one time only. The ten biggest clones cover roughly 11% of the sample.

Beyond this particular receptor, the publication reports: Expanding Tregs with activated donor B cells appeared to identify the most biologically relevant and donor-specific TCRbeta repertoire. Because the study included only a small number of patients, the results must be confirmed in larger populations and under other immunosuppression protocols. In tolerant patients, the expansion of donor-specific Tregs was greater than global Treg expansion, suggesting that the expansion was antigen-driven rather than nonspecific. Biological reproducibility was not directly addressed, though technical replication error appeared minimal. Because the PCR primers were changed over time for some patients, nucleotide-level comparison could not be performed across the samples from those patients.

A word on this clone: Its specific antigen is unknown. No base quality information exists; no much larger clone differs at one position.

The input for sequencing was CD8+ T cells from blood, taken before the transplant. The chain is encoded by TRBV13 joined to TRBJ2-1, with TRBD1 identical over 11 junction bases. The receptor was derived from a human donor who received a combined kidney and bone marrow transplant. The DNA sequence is TGTGCCAGCAGCTTACCGGGACAGGGGGACAATGAGCAGTTCTTC. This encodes CASSLPGQGDNEQFF.